This TCR beta chain appears in the sequencing data of a study of cytomegalovirus exposure and HLA in healthy donors. About the research overall: As an earlier analysis found, some 170 million T cells yielded 90 million to 140 million unique TCR beta sequences. Findings and limits, study-wide: Specificity of three CMV-associated chains for CMV antigens was verified in vitro. A list of more than 150 TCR beta chains associated with cytomegalovirus was given. TRBV6-2, TRBV6-3 and some other V segments were excluded as indistinguishable.

CDR1 is LNHDA and CDR2 is SQIVND in the germline V gene (reference sequence). V was clipped by 0 bases and J by 7 bases, with 9 bases between them. This CDR3 comprises 13 residues. As to this clone: Its antigen is unknown.

The PCR made use of 60 Vbeta and 13 Jbeta primers. Method: immunoSEQ multiplex PCR; TCRdb's copy keeps in-frame clones and lacks some. The table has some 96,000 clones, roughly three fifths seen once. The chain combines TRBV19 with TRBJ1-1; D uncertain. The specimen was PBMCs. The sequence was obtained from a man in his 60s in good health and CMV-seronegative. The CDR3 sequence is CASSIEMFGEAFF. The DNA of the CDR3 is TGTGCCAGTAGTATAGAGATGTTCGGTGAAGCTTTCTTT.